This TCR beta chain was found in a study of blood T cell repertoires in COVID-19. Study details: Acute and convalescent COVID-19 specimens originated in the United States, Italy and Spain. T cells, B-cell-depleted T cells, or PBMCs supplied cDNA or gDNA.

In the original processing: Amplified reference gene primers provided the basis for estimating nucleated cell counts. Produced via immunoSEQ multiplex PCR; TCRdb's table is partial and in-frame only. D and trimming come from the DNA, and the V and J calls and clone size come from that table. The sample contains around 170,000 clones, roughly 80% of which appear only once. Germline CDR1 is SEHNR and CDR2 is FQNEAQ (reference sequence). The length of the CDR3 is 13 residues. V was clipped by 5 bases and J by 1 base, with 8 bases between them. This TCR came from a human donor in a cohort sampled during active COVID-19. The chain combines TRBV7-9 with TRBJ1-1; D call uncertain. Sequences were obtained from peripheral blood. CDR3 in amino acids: CASSMTTNTEAFF. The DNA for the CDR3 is TGTGCCAGCAGCATGACAACGAACACTGAAGCTTTCTTT.